This entry features one T cell receptor beta chain sequence. Which antigen it targets is not known. Base qualities are not provided; no much larger clone lies one nucleotide away. The collaborating institutions used their own protocols to collect whole blood in K2EDTA tubes. For TCRbeta analysis, collaborators shipped samples in one of three forms: frozen whole blood, isolated PBMCs, or DNA extracted from either of those sample types. The immunoSEQ Assay, a bias-controlled multiplex PCR, was used to amplify TCRbeta CDR3 regions from genomic DNA. Per the original workflow: Within the assay, amplification of reference gene primers was used to estimate how many nucleated cells each sample contained. Sequence reads were collapsed and filtered to measure the absolute abundance of every unique TCRbeta CDR3 rearrangement. For each sample, productive Simpson clonality was calculated as the square root of Simpson's diversity index across productive rearrangements. TCRdb obtained this table from immuneACCESS and retained in-frame rearrangements with V and J assigned. These tables miss some clones; where compared with another copy, unresolved V genes account for less than half of the shortfall, and the remainder is unexplained. That table supplies the V and J calls and clone size; D and trimming were determined from the DNA. In all, the sample holds nearly 110,000 clones, and around 90% of those were seen once. Nearly 5% of the sample is held by the ten biggest clonotypes.

The data stem from a study of blood T cell repertoires in COVID-19 (dated by TCRdb to about 2020). Looking at the study overall: The collaborator samples originated in the United States, Italy and Spain and spanned the acute and convalescent phases of COVID-19. The prospective study material was composed of cDNA or gDNA derived from T cells, B-cell-depleted T cells, or PBMCs. The dataset comprised deeply sampled blood TCRbeta repertoires from subjects exposed to, actively infected with, or recovered from COVID-19. The repertoires were made available in a free public database intended to serve as a resource for research on the immune response to SARS-CoV-2. Samples were obtained from the ongoing ImmuneRACE study (first 160 participants) and from 1,254 subjects provided by 6 global collaborators. Nearly every sample came with metadata listing a de-identified subject ID, COVID-19 status, age in years and sex. Where available, HLA class I and class II types were taken from metadata supplied by the sample provider and were not determined by assay-based typing.

General study outcomes and caveats: The quantity of clinical and demographic metadata differed by source and by participant and was supplied without curation.

The cysteine opens and the phenylalanine closes a CDR3 of 13 amino acids. Only the CDR3 portion is preserved as DNA: 39 bases, with reading frame beginning at the first base. A distance of 8 bases separates the germline ends of V and J, which lose 1 base and 5 bases respectively. Per the germline V gene, SGHDN is the CDR1 and FVKESK is the CDR2. The material sequenced was peripheral blood. This TCR was recovered from a man between 40 and 49 years old with active or convalescent COVID-19. The chain is made from TRBV14 and TRBJ1-1; the D segment could be TRBD1, given 5 matching bases. The nucleotides are TGTGCCAGCAGCCAAGGGCCAGGGACTGAAGCTTTCTTT. It encodes CASSQGPGTEAFF. Reference TRBV14 and TRBJ1-1 proteins supply the regions before and after the CDR3; the full variable domain is: EAGVTQFPSHSVIEKGQTVTLRCDPISGHDNLYWYRRVMGKEIKFLLHFVKESKQDESGMPNNRFLAERTGGTYSTLKVQPAELEDSGVYFCASSQGPGTEAFFGQGTRLTVV.